The 12 T cell receptor beta chains below all came from one sample that was sequenced in a study of blood T cell repertoires in COVID-19. TCRdb keeps only in-frame clones here, not all; method: immunoSEQ multiplex PCR. Among roughly 180,000 clones listed, 70% to 90% were seen once. Sequenced material: peripheral blood. These receptors originate from a woman aged 50 to 65 with COVID-19, enrolled during active disease.

Only one count was recorded for this clone. The CDR3 loop reads CASSLDRVTGNTIYF. CDR3 sequence (DNA): TGTGCCAGCAGCTTAGATCGGGTGACTGGAAACACCATATATTTT. The chain is built from TRBV11-2 and TRBJ1-3, with D unclear. CDR1 and CDR2 from the germline V gene are SGHAT and FQNNGV. Trimming removed 0 bases at V and 2 bases at J, with 8 bases between. This CDR3 contains 15 residues.

The genes are TRBV11-2 and TRBJ2-1; no clear D gene. The CDR3 extends over 11 amino acids. V was pared by 7 bases and J by 8 bases, with 9 bases between. Looked up from germline, CDR1 is SGHAT and CDR2 is FQNNGV. Here the CDR3 reads CASTKAYEQFF. CDR3 nucleotide sequence: TGTGCCAGCACCAAAGCCTATGAGCAGTTCTTC.

Of note for this clone: The likely explanation is a read error, given a far larger clone one base away. The CDR3 DNA is TGTGCCAGCAGTTTAGGGCAGGTCTACGAGCAGTACTTC. The encoded protein is CASSLGQVYEQYF. The chain joins TRBV28 to TRBJ2-7; D gene uncertain. The CDR3 extends over 13 amino acids. CDR1 MDHEN and CDR2 SYDVKM come from the germline V gene. V was cut by 2 bases and J by 3 bases, with 8 bases left in between.

The chain joins TRBV2 to TRBJ2-5; 9 bases are shared with TRBD1. The CDR3 has 15 residues. Germline V gene lookup returns CDR1 SNHLY and CDR2 FYNNEI. The junction had 10 bases not matched to a gene; V was cut back by 6 bases and J by 5 bases. The CDR3 nucleotides are TGTGCCAGCAGCGAAAGACAGGGGGGCCCGGAGACCCAGTACTTC. Its translation: CASSERQGGPETQYF.

The V gene is TRBV28, the J gene TRBJ2-7; 8 bases are a match to TRBD1. The germline V gene has CDR1 MDHEN and CDR2 SYDVKM. The CDR3 has 14 residues. The V segment lost 2 bases and the J segment 4 bases; nucleotides outside the gene matches: 4. The CDR3 DNA sequence: TGTGCCAGCAGTTTACTGGGACAGGCTTACGAGCAGTACTTC. This codes for CASSLLGQAYEQYF.

Remarks on this clone: The sample holds other DNA sequences that translate to the same CDR3. This chain connects TRBV3-1 (or the pseudogene TRBV3-2) to TRBJ1-5, with 7 bases fitting TRBD1. CDR1 LGHDT and CDR2 YNNKEL come from the germline V gene (reference sequence). The CDR3 sequence is 14 residues long. After removal of 1 base from V and 4 bases from J, the junction contained 1 base not matched to a gene. CDR3 DNA sequence: TGTGCCAGCAGCCAAGGACAGGGTAATCAGCCCCAGCATTTT. Its translation is CASSQGQGNQPQHF.

This sequence joins TRBV5-1 and TRBJ1-2; D is unclear. Germline V gene sequence: CDR1 SGHRS, CDR2 YFSETQ. The V gene lost 3 bases and the J gene lost 4 bases, with 16 bases spanning the gap. The CDR3 is 15 amino acids. The CDR3 nucleotides read TGCGCCAGCAGCTCCACGGGAGGTCAGGTCTATGGCTACACCTTC. Translated, it gives CASSSTGGQVYGYTF.

The rearrangement links TRBV4-1 to TRBJ2-2; D is perhaps TRBD2 (5 bases). Germline lookup yields CDR1 MGHRA and CDR2 YSYEKL. This CDR3 is built from 16 residues. The ends were cut back, 1 base at V and 8 bases at J, with 17 bases in the middle. The CDR3 region is CASSQGRARRRGELFF. The CDR3 nucleotides read TGCGCCAGCAGCCAAGGGCGGGCCCGCCGGCGAGGGGAGCTGTTTTTT.

The chain joins TRBV7-6 to TRBJ2-7; TRBD1 is a possible D gene (5 bases). The CDR3 covers 13 residues. The ends were cut back, 0 bases at V and 3 bases at J, with 6 bases in the middle. Germline V gene sequence: CDR1 SGHVS, CDR2 FNYEAQ. DNA for the CDR3: TGTGCCAGCAGCTTAGCGGGGCGCTACGAGCAGTACTTC. Its protein product is CASSLAGRYEQYF.

The CDR3 is CASSHGVRRSSYEQYF. Written as DNA, the CDR3 is TGTGCCAGCAGCCATGGAGTGCGAAGGAGCTCCTACGAGCAGTACTTC. The chain recombines TRBV3-1 (or the pseudogene TRBV3-2) with TRBJ2-7; D remains unclear. Trimming took 3 bases from V and 0 from J, leaving 15 bases between them. Germline assignment: CDR1 LGHDT and CDR2 YNNKEL (reference sequence). This CDR3 contains 16 residues.

This rearrangement joins TRBV19 to TRBJ2-2; D is unresolved. From germline, CDR1 is LNHDA and CDR2 SQIVND (reference sequence). The CDR3 length is 14 residues. V dropped 1 base and J dropped 1 base, with 4 bases sitting between them. As DNA, the CDR3 is TGTGCCAGTAGTATAGTCCTGAACACCGGGGAGCTGTTTTTT. The encoded protein is CASSIVLNTGELFF.

The V and J genes are TRBV30 and TRBJ2-1, with D maybe TRBD2 (5 bases). This CDR3 has 17 residues. V lost 4 bases and J 2 bases, leaving 21 bases between the germline ends. The germline CDR1 and CDR2 sequences are GTSNPN and SVGIG (reference sequence). In DNA form, the CDR3 reads TGTGCCTGGACCGCCCGAGGGCTGTTGTCCCCCTACAATGAGCAGTTCTTC. It is translated as CAWTARGLLSPYNEQFF. The entire variable domain, with the rest obtained from reference TRBV30 and TRBJ2-1, is as follows: SQTIHQWPATLVQPVGSPLSLECTVEGTSNPNLYWYRQAAGRGLQLLFYSVGIGQISSEVPQNLSASRPQDRQFILSSKKLLLSDSGFYLCAWTARGLLSPYNEQFFGPGTRLTVL.